This T cell receptor beta chain was profiled in a study of human T cells and chemical hapten exposure. Across the study: While the approximately 23-week study was under way, patients received diphenylcyclopropenone on the scalp every week. Overall study findings and caveats: Patch test score rose with PT1 expanded TCRs, significant at 8, 16, 32, not 4.

The time point is: patch test 3, about 24 weeks after DPC sensitization. Documented treatment: therapeutic diphenylcyclopropenone sensitization with weekly scalp DPC. As regards this clonotype: Its antigen remains unidentified.

TCRdb redid the calling of the RACE reads with MiXCR, one entry per CDR3 protein. Of 45,000 to 60,000 distinct CDR3 sequences listed, roughly 12% are singletons. Material: whole blood, obtained in connection with sensitization to the hapten diphenylcyclopropenone (DPC). The receptor was isolated from a young man with alopecia areata. Some clones in this sample may be carry-over from other donors' samples.

CDR3 nucleotides: TGTGCCAGCAGCGCAACCGGGACAGGGTCCTACGAGCAGTACTTC. Encoded protein: CASSATGTGSYEQYF. The V gene is TRBV9, the J gene TRBJ2-7; 9 nucleotides line up with TRBD1. V lost 3 bases, J lost 1 base, and 5 bases stayed unmatched. CDR3 length equals 15 residues. Germline CDR1 SGDLS, CDR2 YYNGEE.